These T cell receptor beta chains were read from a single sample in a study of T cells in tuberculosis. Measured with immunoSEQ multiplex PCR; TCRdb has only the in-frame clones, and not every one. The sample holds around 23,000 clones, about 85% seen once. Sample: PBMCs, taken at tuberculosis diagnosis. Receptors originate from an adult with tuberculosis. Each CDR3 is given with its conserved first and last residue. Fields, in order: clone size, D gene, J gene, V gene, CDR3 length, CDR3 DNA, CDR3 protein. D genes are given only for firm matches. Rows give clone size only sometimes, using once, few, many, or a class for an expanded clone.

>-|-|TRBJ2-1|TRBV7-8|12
TGTGCCAGCAGCTTGACCGGGAATGAGCAGTTCTTC
CASSLTGNEQFF
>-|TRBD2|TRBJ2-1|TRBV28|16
TGTGCCAGCAGTTTGGGGGGGACTAGCGGGAGAAATGAGCAGTTCTTC
CASSLGGTSGRNEQFF
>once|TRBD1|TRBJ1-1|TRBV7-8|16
TGTGCCAGCAGCTTAATCCCGGGGACAGGGATCACTGAAGCTTTCTTT
CASSLIPGTGITEAFF
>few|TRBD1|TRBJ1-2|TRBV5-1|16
TGCGCCAGCAGCTTGGCCGGGACAGGAACTAACTATGGCTACACCTTC
CASSLAGTGTNYGYTF
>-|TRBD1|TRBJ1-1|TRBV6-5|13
TGTGCCACTAGGGGCAGGGGGCTCGGTGAAGCTTTCTTT
CATRGRGLGEAFF
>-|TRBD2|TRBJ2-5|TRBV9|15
TGTGCCAGCAGCGTCCTAGCGGGGGGCCAAGAGACCCAGTACTTC
CASSVLAGGQETQYF
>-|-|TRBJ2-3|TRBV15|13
TGTGCCACCAGCAGACGTTCAGTCGATACGCAGTATTTT
CATSRRSVDTQYF
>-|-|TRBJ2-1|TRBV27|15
TGTGCCAGCAGTTTAGAAGGGACTCCCCTCAATGAGCAGTTCTTC
CASSLEGTPLNEQFF
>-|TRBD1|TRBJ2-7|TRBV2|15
TGTGCCAGCAGTGGCCTAGACAGGGGATCCTACGAGCAGTACTTC
CASSGLDRGSYEQYF
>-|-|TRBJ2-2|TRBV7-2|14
TGTGCCAGCAGCTTGACTCCCAACACCGGGGAGCTGTTTTTT
CASSLTPNTGELFF
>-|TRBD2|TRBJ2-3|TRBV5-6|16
TGTGCCAGCAGCTTCGGGGGGAGGGTCGGCACAGATACGCAGTATTTT
CASSFGGRVGTDTQYF
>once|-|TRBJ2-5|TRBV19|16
TGTGCCAGTAGATCCGACAGGGCGGGAGGCCCCGGGACCCAGTACTTC
CASRSDRAGGPGTQYF
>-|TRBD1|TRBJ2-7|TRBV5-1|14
TGCGCCAGCAGCTTGGACAGGGGAAAGGGCGAGCAGTACTTC
CASSLDRGKGEQYF
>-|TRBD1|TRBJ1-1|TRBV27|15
TGTGCCAGCAGTTTTCGAGGGACAGGGGGCACTGAAGCTTTCTTT
CASSFRGTGGTEAFF
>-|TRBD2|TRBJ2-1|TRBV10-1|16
TGCGCCAGCAGTGATCCTAGCGGGAGGCAAAACAATGAGCAGTTCTTC
CASSDPSGRQNNEQFF
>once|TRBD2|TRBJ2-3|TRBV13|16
TGTGCCAGCAGCGCCTGGACTAGCGGGAGTACAGATACGCAGTATTTT
CASSAWTSGSTDTQYF
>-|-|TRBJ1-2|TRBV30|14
TGTGCCTGGAGCCAGGACAGAGCCTCTAAGAGCTACACCTTC
CAWSQDRASKSYTF
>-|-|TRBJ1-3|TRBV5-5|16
TGTGCCAGCAGCTTGAGTGCCAGGATCAGCGGAAACACCATATATTTT
CASSLSARISGNTIYF
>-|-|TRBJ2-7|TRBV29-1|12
TGCAGCGGCGGCCTAGCTAGGGACGAGCAGTACTTC
CSGGLARDEQYF
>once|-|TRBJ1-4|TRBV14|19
TGTGCCAGCAGCCAAGATGGAGTCCACGACGGGTTGGCTAATGAAAAACTGTTTTTT
CASSQDGVHDGLANEKLFF
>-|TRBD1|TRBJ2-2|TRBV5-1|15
TGCGCCAGCAGCACGGATGGACAGGCCACCGGGGAGCTGTTTTTT
CASSTDGQATGELFF
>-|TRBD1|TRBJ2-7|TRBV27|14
TGTGCCAGCGGTACCGGGACAGGGAAAGGAAAGCAGTACTTC
CASGTGTGKGKQYF
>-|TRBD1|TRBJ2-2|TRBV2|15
TGTGCCAGGGGGACAGGGGGCGTCAACACCGGGGAGCTGTTTTTT
CARGTGGVNTGELFF
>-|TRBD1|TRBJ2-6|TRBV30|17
TGTGCCTGGAACCTCGGGGACAGAGGCTCTGGGGCCAACGTCCTGACTTTC
CAWNLGDRGSGANVLTF
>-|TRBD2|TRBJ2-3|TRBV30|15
TGTGCCTGGAGTGTACTGCGGGGGGGCACAGATACGCAGTATTTT
CAWSVLRGGTDTQYF